This T cell receptor (beta chain) derives from a study of regulatory T cells in long-lasting Graves disease (dated by TCRdb to the early 2020s). Describing the broader study: Newly diagnosed Graves' disease patients had taken antithyroid drugs for less than 3 months. The study was registered as a clinical trial and conducted in China. A total of around 35 samples underwent TCR sequencing, from roughly 13 patients with persistent Graves' disease and some 20 patients with newly diagnosed Graves' disease. Persistent Graves' disease patients were compared with newly diagnosed Graves' disease patients by peripheral blood TCR sequencing and RNA sequencing. Here is what the overall study found, with its caveats: TRBV28, TRBJ1-2 and TRBJ2-5 were preferentially used in persistent disease, while TRBV20-1 and TRBJ2-1 were favored in newly diagnosed disease. More public clonotypes were shared among persistent patients (around 3,000) than among newly diagnosed patients (more than 900). Sequencing and analysis were restricted to the TCR beta chain. Because the primary lesion, thyroid tissue, could not be accessed, the study looked at peripheral blood alone. The small sample size was acknowledged by the authors as a limitation that may reduce accuracy. Compared with newly diagnosed patients, persistent Graves' disease patients had lower TCR Shannon entropy and fewer highly expanded clones, which suggests clonal expansion.

In the paper's terms, the time point label means: newly diagnosed GD, antithyroid drugs for less than 3 months. RNA was extracted from PBMCs in TRIzol for both TCR sequencing and RNA sequencing. Graves' disease was diagnosed according to American Thyroid Association guidelines. Patients for the study were recruited at an endocrinology department in Xi'an, China. Each patient gave approximately 9.7 milliliters of peripheral blood, collected in an EDTA anticoagulant tube. Ficoll Paque Plus density gradient separation was used to isolate PBMCs, and no further T cell sorting was done. An Agilent 2100 Bioanalyzer and agarose gel were used to assess RNA quality, and a NanoDrop 2000 was used to measure RNA concentration. This clonotype was seen ten or more times. There is no known antigen for this receptor. It has no much larger one-base neighbor in the sample; base qualities were not kept. The library came from multiplex PCR. The reads were generated on an Illumina HiSeq 4000. CDR3 regions were amplified by Arm-PCR with iRepertoire HTBI primers to construct TCR beta libraries. Gel purification was performed on PCR products prior to sequencing. Per the original workflow: A total of roughly 65 TRBV and more than twelve TRBJ segments were identified across samples and were used for gene usage analysis of CDR3 amino acid clonotypes. COPE and FqMerger were used to merge filtered high-quality paired reads into contigs. BLAST was used to align contigs to IMGT TRBV, TRBD and TRBJ reference genes, with CDR3 defined following IMGT. Highly expanded clones were defined as clonotypes with a frequency above 0.1%. Shannon entropy was used to measure repertoire diversity, and the Gini coefficient was used to measure V-J evenness. A clonotype found in more than one individual was treated as public. TCRdb's own reprocessing of the public reads used fastp at Q25 and MiXCR and kept productive beta chains. Entries are consolidated by CDR3 protein sequence, retaining the most common genes and DNA. The V and J calls were determined by TCRdb, not by the authors. This sample lists about 370,000 distinct CDR3 sequences; about 14% were detected once. Of the sample, over 20% falls within the top ten clones.

The CDR3, from cysteine to phenylalanine, totals 16 residues. Only the CDR3 DNA is retained, 48 bases long and in frame from the first base. V and J lose 4 bases and 2 bases, and a span of 17 bases separates them. From a lookup of the germline V gene, CDR1 and CDR2 are SGDLS and YYNGEE. The V gene is TRBV9 and the J gene is TRBJ2-3, with a tentative D gene TRBD2 over 6 matching bases. The sample in question was peripheral blood mononuclear cells (PBMCs), obtained at new diagnosis, from a patient treated with antithyroid drugs. The source is a female donor with Graves disease. The CDR3 protein: CASSYRGSGYTDTQYF. The DNA sequence is TGTGCCAGCAGCTACCGAGGTAGCGGATACACAGATACGCAGTATTTT.